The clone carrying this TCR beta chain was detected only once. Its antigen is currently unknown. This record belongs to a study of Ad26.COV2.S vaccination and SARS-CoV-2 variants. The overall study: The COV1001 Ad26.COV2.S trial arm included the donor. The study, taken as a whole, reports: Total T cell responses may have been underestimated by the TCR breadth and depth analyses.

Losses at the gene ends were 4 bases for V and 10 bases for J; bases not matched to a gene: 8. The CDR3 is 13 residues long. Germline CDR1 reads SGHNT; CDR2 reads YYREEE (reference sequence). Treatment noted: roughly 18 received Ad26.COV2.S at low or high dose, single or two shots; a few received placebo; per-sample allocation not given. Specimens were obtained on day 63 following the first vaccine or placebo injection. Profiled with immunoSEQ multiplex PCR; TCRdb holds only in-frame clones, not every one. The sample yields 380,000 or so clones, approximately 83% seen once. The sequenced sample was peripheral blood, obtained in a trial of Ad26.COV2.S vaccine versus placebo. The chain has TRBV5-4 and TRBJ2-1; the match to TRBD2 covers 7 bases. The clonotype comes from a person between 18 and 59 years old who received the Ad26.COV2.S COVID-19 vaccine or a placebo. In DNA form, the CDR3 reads TGTGCCAGCAGCAAACCAACTAGCGAGGAGCAGTTCTTC. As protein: CASSKPTSEEQFF.